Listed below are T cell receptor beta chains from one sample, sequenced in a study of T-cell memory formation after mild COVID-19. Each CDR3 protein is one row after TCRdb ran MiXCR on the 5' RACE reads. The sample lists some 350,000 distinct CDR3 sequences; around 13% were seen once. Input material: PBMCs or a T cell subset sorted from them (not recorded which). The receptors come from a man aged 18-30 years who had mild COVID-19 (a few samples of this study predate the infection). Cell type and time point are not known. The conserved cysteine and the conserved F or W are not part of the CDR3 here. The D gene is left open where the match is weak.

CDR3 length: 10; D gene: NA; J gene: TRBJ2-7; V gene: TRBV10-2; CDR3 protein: ASSELGNEQY
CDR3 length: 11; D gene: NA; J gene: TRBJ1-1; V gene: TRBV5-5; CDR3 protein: ASSLQPLTEAF
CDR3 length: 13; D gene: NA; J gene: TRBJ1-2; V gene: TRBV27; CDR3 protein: ASSSVGYPSYGYT
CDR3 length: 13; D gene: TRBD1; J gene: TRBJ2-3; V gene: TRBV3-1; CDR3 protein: ASSQVFRGSYTQY
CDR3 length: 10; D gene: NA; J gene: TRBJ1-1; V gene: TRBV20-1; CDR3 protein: SARESETEAF
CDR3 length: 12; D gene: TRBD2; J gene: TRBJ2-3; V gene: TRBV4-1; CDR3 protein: ASSPGGLGDTQY
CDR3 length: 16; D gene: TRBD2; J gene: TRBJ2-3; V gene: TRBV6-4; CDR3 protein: ASSRPSGGVPQSDTQY
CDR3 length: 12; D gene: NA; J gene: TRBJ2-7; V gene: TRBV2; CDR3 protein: ASSGDGRAYEQY
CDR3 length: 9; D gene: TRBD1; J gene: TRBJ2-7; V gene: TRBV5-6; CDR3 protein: ASSWDREQY
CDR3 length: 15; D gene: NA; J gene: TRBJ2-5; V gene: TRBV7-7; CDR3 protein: ASSVYRDAKREETQY
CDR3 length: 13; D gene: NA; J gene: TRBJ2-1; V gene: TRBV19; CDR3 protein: ASSADTHRGNEQF
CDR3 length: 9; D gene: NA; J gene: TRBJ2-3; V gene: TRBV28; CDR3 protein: ASSPPGTQY
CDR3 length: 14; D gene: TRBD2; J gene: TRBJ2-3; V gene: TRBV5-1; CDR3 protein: ASSWGSGGNPDTQY
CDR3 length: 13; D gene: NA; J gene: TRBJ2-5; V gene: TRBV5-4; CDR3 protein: ASSPGTQSQETQY
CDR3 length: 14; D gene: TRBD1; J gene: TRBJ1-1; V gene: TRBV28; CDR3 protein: ASRPKTGGVNTEAF
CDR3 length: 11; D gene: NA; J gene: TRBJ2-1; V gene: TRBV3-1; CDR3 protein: ASSQASGNEQF
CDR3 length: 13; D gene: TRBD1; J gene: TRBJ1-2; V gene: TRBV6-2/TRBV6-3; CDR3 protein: ASRGSGQGSYGYT
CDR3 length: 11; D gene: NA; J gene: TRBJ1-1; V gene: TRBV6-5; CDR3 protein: ASTKGRGTEAF